The source of this TCR beta chain is a study of beta chain features in type 1 diabetes (dated by TCRdb to 2017 to 2018). In the study overall: No differences in mean age, gender distribution, total cell number or subset yield were found between patients and healthy donors. A total of 85 million to 140 million sorted cells were examined across all samples, and a strong correlation was observed between cell number per subset and RNA yield. The study compared TCRB repertoires of sorted circulating CD4+ T cell subsets between recently diagnosed type 1 diabetes patients and matched healthy donors. Regulatory and stem cell-like memory subsets were obtained from only 8 patients and roughly eight healthy donors, while naive and central memory subsets were obtained from all 30 or so donors. What the study reported, not specific to this receptor: Because small numbers of individuals were included in the HLA sub-analyses, any influence of HLA type on TCRB rearrangement was left unresolved. Shorter templates might have been favored by PCR, but patient and control samples were amplified and corrected together, so both groups would have been affected equally by any skew. Sequencing cDNA rather than genomic DNA could over-represent highly expressing activated cells, although activation and CD3 levels did not differ between groups. Naive, central memory and regulatory TCRB repertoires appeared to be more alike among patients than among healthy donors. A moderate but significant shortening of TCRB CDR3 length was observed in type 1 diabetes patients in all four CD4+ subsets. Patients with type 1 diabetes made fewer insertions and deleted more nucleotides at VDJ recombination sites, implying thymic rearrangement abnormalities.

This clone was observed at least ten times. This clone's antigen is unknown. Base-call qualities are not available, and no considerably larger clone is one nucleotide away. All of the isolated RNA was reverse transcribed with the High Capacity cDNA Reverse Transcription Kit, so expressed TCRB transcripts were sequenced. Deep immunoSEQ sequencing was performed on naive, central memory and regulatory T cell samples, with an average of roughly 3.5 million total reads per sample. Sorted cells were lysed in RLT buffer, and RNA was extracted using DNase-treated RNeasy Micro or Mini kits according to cell number. Each cell subset was processed separately to prevent cross-contamination, with patient and healthy donor samples processed together. The immunoSEQ multiplex PCR was used to amplify TCRB sequences from cDNA, generating 87-bp fragments that spanned the CDR3 region. Sequencing of the amplicons was performed on the Illumina HiSeq platform. On the authors' methods: Synthetic template baselines were used to correct PCR bias computationally, reads within Hamming distance 2 were collapsed together, and singletons that could not be merged were discarded. Reads were aligned to IMGT to assign V, D and J genes, CDR3 length, and insertions or deletions at six rearrangement sites. Within each subset, clonotype counts were normalized to sorted cell number, after which true diversity and Gini coefficients were computed with the tcR R package. The overlap coefficient, calculated on TCRB nucleotide sequences, was used to quantify repertoire sharing. Sourced from immuneACCESS, this table was stored by TCRdb with only in-frame sequences that have V and J called. A share of the clones is absent; for the studies checked, an unresolved V gene accounts for under half, and the remainder has no known explanation. V and J calls and clone size come straight from that table; D and trimming were deduced from the DNA. Across this sample there are some 220,000 clones, with approximately 11% seen only once. 1% to 1.5% of the sample goes to the ten largest clones.

Inclusive of the bounding cysteine and phenylalanine, the CDR3 is 15 residues long. Just the 45-base CDR3 DNA is kept, in frame starting at base 1. V was cut back by 0 bases and J by 6 bases, leaving a gap of 15 bases between them. In the germline V gene, CDR1 corresponds to LGHNA and CDR2 to YNFKEQ. Each donor gave one peripheral blood draw, approximately 0.11 L on average, collected into heparinised tubes. Using a panel that included CD45RO, CCR7, CD25, CD127, CD95 and CD27, naive, central memory, regulatory and stem cell-like memory CD4+ T cells were sorted on a BD FACSAria II. All sorted populations exceeded 95% purity. PBMCs were separated immediately by Lymphoprep density gradient centrifugation and were stained directly, without being cultured. Samples were stained and sorted in pairs, with one healthy donor and one patient per experiment, so that batch effects were minimized.

Rearrangement joined TRBV4-2 to TRBJ2-7, with the D gene call left open. The clonotype was recovered from a man aged 18 to 29 in good health. Sequences were obtained from central memory CD4+ T cells from blood. The CDR3 loop reads CASSQDPLNGLEQYF. The nucleotides read TGTGCCAGCAGCCAAGATCCACTCAATGGGCTCGAGCAGTACTTC.